This record looks at one TCR beta chain sequence and its context. Its antigen remains unknown. Only CD45RO-negative cells positively selected for CCR7 counted as naive CD8 cells, so terminally differentiated effector memory CD45RA+ cells were excluded. This sample was included in a study of shared clonotypes between healthy human individuals. Libraries were prepared by immunoSEQ multiplex PCR; TCRdb keeps only in-frame clonotypes and omits some of them. The table shows hundreds of thousands of clones, with 98% occurring only once. Germline-derived CDR1 and CDR2 are SGHVS and FNYEAQ. J lost 1 base, V lost 5 bases, and 6 bases had no gene match. This CDR3 has 16 residues. Study observations and caveats: Estimated richness was generally greater in naive than memory subsets. Against clonotypes common to all four donors, non-shared ones had lower generation probabilities.

The chain joins TRBV7-6 to TRBJ1-5; 9 nucleotides align to TRBD1. This clonotype was obtained from a man aged 25 to 40 in good health. The specimen sequenced was naive CD8+ T cells sorted from blood. The DNA of the CDR3 is TGTGCCAGCAGCCTCGGGACAGGGTGGAGCAATCAGCCCCAGCATTTT. Its translation is CASSLGTGWSNQPQHF.